Listed below are T cell receptor beta chains from one sample, sequenced in a study of T cell repertoires in cytomegalovirus infection. TCRdb re-analysed the reads in MiXCR, keeping a single row per CDR3 protein. The repertoire holds around 530,000 distinct CDR3 sequences, approximately 15% seen once, with 20% to 30% in the top ten. The material sequenced was CD8+ T cells from PBMCs. Receptor source: a human donor in good health (CMV status not recorded). Some clones in this sample may be carry-over from other donors' samples. CDR3s include the opening cysteine and the closing phenylalanine or tryptophan. The D gene is left open where the match is weak. Clone size is shown for a subset of rows, as once, few, many or a class of expanded clone.

V	J	size	D	CDR3	DNA
TRBV6-5	TRBJ2-5	.	.	CASSFWRADYQETQYF	TGTGCCAGCAGTTTCTGGCGAGCGGACTACCAAGAGACCCAGTACTTC
TRBV10-3	TRBJ2-7	.	TRBD1	CAISVLGQGATYEQYF	TGTGCCATCAGTGTTCTGGGACAGGGGGCCACCTACGAGCAGTACTTC
TRBV7-9	TRBJ2-7	few	.	CASSSRALEQYF	TGTGCCAGCAGCTCTCGGGCCCTCGAGCAGTACTTC
TRBV20-1	TRBJ1-2	.	TRBD1	CSARDRVVEYGYTF	TGCAGTGCTAGGGACAGGGTGGTGGAGTATGGCTACACCTTC
TRBV7-8	TRBJ2-2	many	.	CASNTGTVTGELFF	TGTGCCAGCAATACCGGGACTGTGACCGGGGAGCTGTTTTTT
TRBV19	TRBJ2-1	.	.	CASTTRSYNEQFF	TGTGCCAGTACTACGCGCTCCTACAATGAGCAGTTCTTC
TRBV11-2	TRBJ2-1	many	TRBD2	CASSKHLAGEDNEQFF	TGTGCCAGCAGCAAACACCTAGCGGGGGAAGACAATGAGCAGTTCTTC
TRBV11-2	TRBJ2-3	many	TRBD2	CASSRSGGAADTQYF	TGTGCCAGCAGCAGGAGCGGGGGGGCCGCAGATACGCAGTATTTT
TRBV7-2	TRBJ2-1	few	.	CASSPFYAEGNEQFF	TGTGCCAGCAGCCCTTTCTATGCCGAAGGCAATGAGCAGTTCTTC
TRBV7-9	TRBJ2-2	few	.	CASSLDPMNTGELFF	TGTGCCAGCAGCTTAGACCCGATGAACACCGGGGAGCTGTTTTTT
TRBV15	TRBJ2-2	many	TRBD1	CATSRRQGAGELFF	TGTGCCACCAGCAGAAGACAGGGGGCCGGGGAGCTGTTTTTT
TRBV12-3/TRBV12-4	TRBJ2-1	many	.	CASSFLPGYNEQFF	TGTGCCAGCAGTTTCCTCCCTGGATACAATGAGCAGTTCTTC
TRBV3-1	TRBJ1-5	.	.	CASSLDWSNQPQHF	TGTGCCAGCAGCCTTGATTGGAGCAATCAGCCCCAGCATTTT
TRBV6-5	TRBJ2-7	.	TRBD1	CASSYSSDRGPYEQYF	TGTGCCAGCAGTTACTCGTCGGACAGGGGGCCCTACGAGCAGTACTTC
TRBV10-3	TRBJ1-1	few	.	CAISEAGRATEAFF	TGTGCCATCAGTGAGGCGGGCAGGGCTACTGAAGCTTTCTTT
TRBV4-1	TRBJ1-2	.	.	CASSPQGFGYGYTF	TGCGCCAGCAGCCCCCAGGGGTTTGGCTATGGCTACACCTTC
TRBV7-8	TRBJ2-1	many	.	CASSPRASSSYNEQFF	TGTGCCAGCAGCCCTAGAGCGTCGAGCTCCTACAATGAGCAGTTCTTC
TRBV7-9	TRBJ1-1	many	TRBD1	CASSADRVNTEAFF	TGTGCCAGCAGCGCGGACAGGGTGAACACTGAAGCTTTCTTT
TRBV9	TRBJ2-7	many	TRBD1	CASSAGTGAVYEQYF	TGTGCCAGCAGCGCCGGGACAGGGGCCGTCTACGAGCAGTACTTC
TRBV19	TRBJ1-4	.	.	CASSFREGMNEKLFF	TGTGCCAGTAGTTTTCGAGAGGGGATGAATGAAAAACTGTTTTTT
TRBV6-1	TRBJ2-2	.	TRBD2	CASAQGVAGILSGELFF	TGTGCCAGCGCCCAAGGGGTAGCGGGGATCCTGAGCGGGGAGCTGTTTTTT
TRBV28	TRBJ2-7	many	TRBD1	CATMDRGINEQYF	TGTGCCACTATGGACAGGGGGATCAACGAGCAGTACTTC
TRBV6-6	TRBJ1-2	many	.	CASSYSQAGKKNGYTF	TGTGCCAGCAGTTACTCCCAAGCGGGGAAGAAGAATGGCTACACCTTC
TRBV28	TRBJ1-1	many	TRBD1	CASSLPWTGGTEAFF	TGTGCCAGCAGTCTACCCTGGACAGGGGGGACTGAAGCTTTCTTT
TRBV6-5	TRBJ2-7	many	TRBD2	CASSYGGDSGGYEQYF	TGTGCCAGCTCCTACGGGGGGGATAGCGGGGGCTACGAGCAGTACTTC
TRBV5-6	TRBJ2-2	few	.	CASSAGTYPNTGELFF	TGTGCCAGCAGCGCAGGGACTTACCCGAACACCGGGGAGCTGTTTTTT
TRBV6-1	TRBJ1-1	.	.	CASSPRQAPNTEAFF	TGTGCCAGCAGTCCCAGACAGGCCCCTAACACTGAAGCTTTCTTT
TRBV27	TRBJ2-7	.	TRBD1	CASSLTRGNFYEQYF	TGTGCCAGCAGTCTGACCAGGGGGAACTTCTACGAGCAGTACTTC
TRBV28	TRBJ1-3	.	.	CASSLIEDSGNTIYF	TGTGCCAGCAGTTTAATAGAAGACTCTGGAAACACCATATATTTT
TRBV7-3	TRBJ2-3	few	.	CASSRIGGSDTQYF	TGTGCCAGCAGCCGGATTGGAGGGTCAGATACGCAGTATTTT
TRBV15	TRBJ2-2	.	.	CATSRDLGSSNTGELFF	TGTGCCACCAGCAGAGATCTGGGCAGCTCGAACACCGGGGAGCTGTTTTTT
TRBV4-1	TRBJ2-7	many	.	CASSQEERSSYEQYF	TGCGCCAGCAGCCAAGAAGAGAGGAGCTCCTACGAGCAGTACTTC
TRBV27	TRBJ2-1	few	.	CASSHRDQYNEQFF	TGTGCCAGCAGCCACCGGGACCAGTACAATGAGCAGTTCTTC
TRBV11-2	TRBJ2-2	many	.	CASSLGILAGRNTGELFF	TGTGCCAGCAGCTTAGGGATTCTGGCGGGGAGAAACACCGGGGAGCTGTTTTTT
TRBV28	TRBJ1-1	many	TRBD1	CASSSNFGQETEAFF	TGTGCCAGCAGTTCAAACTTCGGACAGGAAACTGAAGCTTTCTTT
TRBV6-1	TRBJ2-4	.	.	CASSEQGLENIQYF	TGTGCCAGCAGTGAACAAGGGTTGGAAAACATTCAGTACTTC
TRBV12-3/TRBV12-4	TRBJ1-2	.	TRBD1	CASRSGGWGYTF	TGTGCCAGCAGATCAGGGGGATGGGGCTACACCTTC
TRBV12-3/TRBV12-4	TRBJ1-3	few	.	CASSPAGAIYF	TGTGCCAGCAGTCCGGCAGGGGCCATATATTTT
TRBV5-1	TRBJ1-2	.	TRBD1	CASSPEEGARPGYTF	TGCGCCAGCAGCCCGGAGGAGGGGGCGCGTCCCGGCTACACCTTC
TRBV12-3/TRBV12-4	TRBJ2-7	many	.	CASSAFGDEQYF	TGTGCCAGCAGTGCCTTTGGGGACGAGCAGTACTTC
TRBV7-8	TRBJ2-1	many	TRBD2	CASRRGLAGGRNEQFF	TGTGCCAGCCGGAGGGGGCTAGCGGGAGGGCGGAATGAGCAGTTCTTC
TRBV15	TRBJ1-1	.	TRBD1	CATSRDRDRRPNTEAFF	TGTGCCACCAGCAGAGATCGGGACAGGAGACCGAACACTGAAGCTTTCTTT
TRBV24-1	TRBJ2-2	many	TRBD1	CATSDFPGTDYTTGELFF	TGTGCCACCAGTGATTTCCCCGGGACAGATTATACCACCGGGGAGCTGTTTTTT
TRBV6-6	TRBJ2-2	.	TRBD2	CASSILAGVYTGKLFF	TGTGCCAGCAGTATTCTAGCGGGAGTATACACCGGGAAGCTGTTTTTT
TRBV6-5	TRBJ2-7	.	.	CASSPGGEGDEQYF	TGTGCCAGCAGTCCCGGGGGCGAGGGGGACGAGCAGTACTTC
TRBV4-1	TRBJ1-3	few	.	CATRTVSGNTIYF	TGCGCCACACGAACCGTCTCTGGAAACACCATATATTTT
TRBV7-9	TRBJ2-1	many	TRBD2	CASSLARYSGGISYNEQFF	TGTGCCAGCAGCTTAGCGCGTTATAGCGGGGGCATCTCCTACAATGAGCAGTTCTTC
TRBV27	TRBJ2-7	many	TRBD1	CASSFSGGGEQYF	TGTGCCAGCAGTTTTTCAGGGGGCGGCGAGCAGTACTTC
TRBV4-2	TRBJ2-7	.	.	CASSHESRGNEQYF	TGTGCCAGCAGCCACGAGTCCCGGGGGAACGAGCAGTACTTC
TRBV11-2	TRBJ1-1	.	TRBD1	CASSDRQGLNTEAFF	TGTGCCAGCAGCGATAGACAGGGCCTTAACACTGAAGCTTTCTTT